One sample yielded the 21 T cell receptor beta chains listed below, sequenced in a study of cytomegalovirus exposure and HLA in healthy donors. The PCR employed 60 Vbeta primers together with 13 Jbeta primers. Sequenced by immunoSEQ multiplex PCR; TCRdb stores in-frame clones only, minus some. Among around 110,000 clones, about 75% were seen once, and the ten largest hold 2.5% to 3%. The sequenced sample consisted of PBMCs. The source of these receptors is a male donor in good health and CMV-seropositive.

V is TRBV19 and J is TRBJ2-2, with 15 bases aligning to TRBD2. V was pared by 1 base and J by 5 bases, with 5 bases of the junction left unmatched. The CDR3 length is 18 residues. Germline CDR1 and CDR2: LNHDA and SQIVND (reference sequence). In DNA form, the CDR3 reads TGTGCCAGTAGTATAGGGACTAGCGGGAGGGCCTGGACCGGGGAGCTGTTTTTT. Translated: CASSIGTSGRAWTGELFF.

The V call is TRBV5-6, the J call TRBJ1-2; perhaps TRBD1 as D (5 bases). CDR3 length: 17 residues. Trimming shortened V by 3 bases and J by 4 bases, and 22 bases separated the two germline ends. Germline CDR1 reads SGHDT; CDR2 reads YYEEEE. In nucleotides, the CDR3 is TGTGCCAGCAGCTCCTTCGGAGGGGCCTCTTGGGGCTATGGCTACACCTTC. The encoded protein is CASSSFGGASWGYGYTF.

CDR3 region: CASSLRQPYEQYF. The CDR3 DNA sequence: TGTGCCAGCAGTTTACGACAGCCTTACGAGCAGTACTTC. This chain joins TRBV27 and TRBJ2-7; weak D call: TRBD1 (5 bases). CDR1 is MNHEY and CDR2 is SMNVEV in the germline V gene (reference sequence). The CDR3 has 13 amino acids. Trimming stripped 2 bases from V and 4 bases from J, with 9 bases between.

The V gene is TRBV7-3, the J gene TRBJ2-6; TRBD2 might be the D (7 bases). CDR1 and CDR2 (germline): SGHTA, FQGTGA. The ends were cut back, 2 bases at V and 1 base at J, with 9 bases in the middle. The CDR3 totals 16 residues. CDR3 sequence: CASSLEGGSGANVLTF. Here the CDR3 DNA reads TGTGCCAGCAGCTTAGAGGGGGGGTCTGGGGCCAACGTCCTGACTTTC.

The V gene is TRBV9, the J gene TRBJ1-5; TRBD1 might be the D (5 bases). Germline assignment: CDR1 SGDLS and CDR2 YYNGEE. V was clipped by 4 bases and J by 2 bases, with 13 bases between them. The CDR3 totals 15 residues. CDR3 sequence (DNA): TGTGCCAGCAGCCGGGGGTGGGGGGGCAATCAGCCCCAGCATTTT. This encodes CASSRGWGGNQPQHF.

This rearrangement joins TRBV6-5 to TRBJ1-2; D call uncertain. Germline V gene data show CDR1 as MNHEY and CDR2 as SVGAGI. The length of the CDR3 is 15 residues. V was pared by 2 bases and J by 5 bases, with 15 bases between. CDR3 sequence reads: CASSYNRGFVYGYTF. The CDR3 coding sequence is TGTGCCAGCAGTTACAATCGGGGATTTGTGTATGGCTACACCTTC.

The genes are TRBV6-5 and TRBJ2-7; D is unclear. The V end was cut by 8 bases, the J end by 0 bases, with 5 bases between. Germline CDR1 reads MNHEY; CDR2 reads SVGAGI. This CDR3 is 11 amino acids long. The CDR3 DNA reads TGTGCCAGCGCTAACTCCTACGAGCAGTACTTC. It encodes CASANSYEQYF.

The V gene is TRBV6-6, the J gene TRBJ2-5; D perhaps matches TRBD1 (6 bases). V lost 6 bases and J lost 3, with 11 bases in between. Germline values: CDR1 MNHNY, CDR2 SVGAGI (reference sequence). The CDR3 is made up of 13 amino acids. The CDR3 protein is CASRGDNEETQYF. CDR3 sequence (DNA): TGTGCCAGCAGGGGGGACAACGAAGAGACCCAGTACTTC.

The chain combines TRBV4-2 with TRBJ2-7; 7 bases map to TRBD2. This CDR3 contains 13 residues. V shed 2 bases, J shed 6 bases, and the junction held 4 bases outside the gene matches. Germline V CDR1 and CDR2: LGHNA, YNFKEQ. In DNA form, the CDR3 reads TGTGCCAGCAGCCAACCGAGCGGGGCCGAGCAGTACTTC. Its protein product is CASSQPSGAEQYF.

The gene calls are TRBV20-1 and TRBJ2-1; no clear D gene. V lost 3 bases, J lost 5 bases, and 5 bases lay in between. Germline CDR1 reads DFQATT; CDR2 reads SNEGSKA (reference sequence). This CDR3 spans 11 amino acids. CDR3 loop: CSARSDNEQFF. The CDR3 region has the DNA TGCAGTGCTAGGTCCGACAATGAGCAGTTCTTC.

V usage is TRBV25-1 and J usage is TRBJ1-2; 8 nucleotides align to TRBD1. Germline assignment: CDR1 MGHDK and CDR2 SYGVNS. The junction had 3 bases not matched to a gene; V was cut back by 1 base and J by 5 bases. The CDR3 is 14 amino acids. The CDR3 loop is CASSEWQGAYGYTF. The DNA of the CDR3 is TGTGCCAGCAGTGAATGGCAGGGGGCATATGGCTACACCTTC.

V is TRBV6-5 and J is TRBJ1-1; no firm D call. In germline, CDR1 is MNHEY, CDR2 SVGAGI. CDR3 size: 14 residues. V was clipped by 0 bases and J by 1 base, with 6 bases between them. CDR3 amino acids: CASSYSSRNTEAFF. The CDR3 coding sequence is TGTGCCAGCAGTTACTCTAGTCGGAACACTGAAGCTTTCTTT.

CDR3 in amino acids: CASSLAGVGNEQFF. The DNA of the CDR3 is TGCGCCAGCAGCCTAGCGGGAGTCGGTAATGAGCAGTTCTTC. The J gene is TRBJ2-1, the V gene TRBV4-1; TRBD2 agrees at 9 bases. V trimming: 4 bases; J trimming: 7 bases; junction bases outside the gene matches: 5. The germline gives CDR1 MGHRA, CDR2 YSYEKL. The CDR3 contains 14 residues.

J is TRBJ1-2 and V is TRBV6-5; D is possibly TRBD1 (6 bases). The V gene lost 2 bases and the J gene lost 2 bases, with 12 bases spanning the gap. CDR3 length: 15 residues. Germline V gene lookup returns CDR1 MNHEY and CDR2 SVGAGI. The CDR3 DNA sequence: TGTGCCAGCAGTTACCTTCCAACAGGGAACTATGGCTACACCTTC. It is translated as CASSYLPTGNYGYTF.

The CDR3 coding sequence is TGCGCCAGCTTCGAAGCAGCGGGAGGGCCGGGGACCCAGTACTTC. Its protein product is CASFEAAGGPGTQYF. The chain carries TRBV5-1 and TRBJ2-5, with 10 bases lining up with TRBD2. Per germline, CDR1 SGHRS and CDR2 YFSETQ. CDR3 length: 15 amino acids. V shed 7 bases and J 7 bases; nucleotides not matched to a gene: 13.

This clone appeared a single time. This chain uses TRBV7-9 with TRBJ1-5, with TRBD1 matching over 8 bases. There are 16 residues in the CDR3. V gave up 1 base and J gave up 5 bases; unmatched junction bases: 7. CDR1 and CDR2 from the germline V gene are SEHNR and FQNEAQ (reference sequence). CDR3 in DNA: TGTGCCAGCAGCTTAGAGGTTTCAGGGGGCGATCAGCCCCAGCATTTT. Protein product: CASSLEVSGGDQPQHF.

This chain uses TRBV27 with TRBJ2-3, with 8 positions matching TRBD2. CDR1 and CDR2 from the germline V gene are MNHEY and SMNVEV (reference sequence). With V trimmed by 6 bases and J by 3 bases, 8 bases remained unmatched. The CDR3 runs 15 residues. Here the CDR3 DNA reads TGTGCCAGCAGACCGGGGGGGGGCAGGACAGATACGCAGTATTTT. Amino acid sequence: CASRPGGGRTDTQYF.

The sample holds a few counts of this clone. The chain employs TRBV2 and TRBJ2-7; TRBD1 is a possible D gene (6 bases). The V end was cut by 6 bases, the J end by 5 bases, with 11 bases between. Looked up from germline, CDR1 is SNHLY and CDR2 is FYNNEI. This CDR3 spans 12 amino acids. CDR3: CASRSGAHEQYF. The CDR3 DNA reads TGTGCCAGCAGGTCAGGGGCCCACGAGCAGTACTTC. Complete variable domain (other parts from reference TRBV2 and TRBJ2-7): EPEVTQTPSHQVTQMGQEVILRCVPISNHLYFYWYRQILGQKVEFLVSFYNNEISEKSEIFDDQFSVERPDGSNFTLKIRSTKLEDSAMYFCASRSGAHEQYFGPGTRLTVT.

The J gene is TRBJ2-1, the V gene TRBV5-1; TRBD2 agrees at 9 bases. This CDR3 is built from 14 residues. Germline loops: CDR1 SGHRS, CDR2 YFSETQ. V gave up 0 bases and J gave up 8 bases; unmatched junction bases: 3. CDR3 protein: CASSLDLAGYEQFF. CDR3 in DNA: TGCGCCAGCAGCTTGGACCTAGCGGGGTATGAGCAGTTCTTC.

The CDR3 DNA is TGCGCCAGCAGCTTGGTAAGGGGGCGAGGCACTGAAGCTTTCTTT. It yields the protein CASSLVRGRGTEAFF. This chain connects TRBV5-1 to TRBJ1-1; 7 nucleotides line up with TRBD1. Germline CDR1 and CDR2: SGHRS and YFSETQ. The CDR3 is 15 amino acids. V shed 0 bases, J shed 4 bases, and the junction held 6 bases outside the gene matches.

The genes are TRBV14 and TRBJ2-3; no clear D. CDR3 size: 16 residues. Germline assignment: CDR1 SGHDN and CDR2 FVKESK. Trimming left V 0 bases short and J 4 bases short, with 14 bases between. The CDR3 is CASSQERPVSPDTQYF. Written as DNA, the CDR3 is TGTGCCAGCAGCCAAGAACGACCGGTTAGCCCAGATACGCAGTATTTT.